Ten or more counts support the clone carrying this T cell receptor beta chain. The antigen remains undetermined. Germline trimming cut 4 bases from V and 2 bases from J; bases unmatched to any gene: 10. The CDR3 loop spans 17 amino acids. Germline CDR1 is SNHLY and CDR2 is FYNNEI. This specimen belongs to a study of read filtering for tumor transcriptome and immune sequencing. Background on the study: The cohort had over 16 men and more than 11 women aged about 47 to 90, mean about 70 years. Broader study findings: Compared with RNA-seq, IR-seq gave much higher clonotype depth and reliability. About 81.9% of IR-seq clonotypes had one read, totaling roughly 3.5% of reads; RNA-seq: approximately 75% and 45%.

Molecular barcoded adaptors covering alpha/delta and beta/gamma chains were used on approximately 400 ng RNA. From the reads, TCRdb called clonotypes with MiXCR, one entry per CDR3 protein. The data hold 37,000 or so distinct CDR3 sequences, with roughly an eighth observed a single time. This sequence was found in a donor older than 35 with multiple myeloma. Sequencing was carried out using a population of CD138-negative cells sorted from bone marrow. The genes are TRBV2 and TRBJ1-5, with 8 bases identical to TRBD1. The CDR3 sequence: CASSVGQADNGNQPQHF. CDR3 coding DNA: TGTGCCAGCAGTGTGGGACAGGCGGACAATGGCAATCAGCCCCAGCATTTT.